This T cell receptor beta chain was documented in a study of shared clonotypes between healthy human individuals. V lost 0 bases to trimming and J lost 4 bases, with 9 bases between them. The CDR3 is 14 residues long. Germline-derived CDR1 and CDR2 are MNHNY and SVGAGI (reference sequence). A remark on this clone: Its antigen remains unknown.

Points from the study as a whole: Several donors had around 5% of their naive CD4 clonotypes in common.

Profiled with immunoSEQ multiplex PCR; TCRdb holds only in-frame clones, not every one. Of around 1.4 million clones listed, 97% to 99% are singletons. This TCR derives from a man under 40 in good health. The V gene is TRBV6-6, the J gene TRBJ2-5; a weak D match, TRBD2 (5 bases). Sequencing was carried out using naive CD4+ T cells sorted from blood. Subset defined: CD45RA+ positively selected. The CDR3 DNA follows: TGTGCCAGCAGTTACTCGATAGGAGGAGAGACCCAGTACTTC. Its translation: CASSYSIGGETQYF.